This T cell receptor (beta chain) stems from a study of tumor-infiltrating lymphocytes in localized non-small cell lung cancer. Study at large: Resected tumor was paired with non-adjacent uninvolved lung from the same patient.

The study's findings and limits: Immunotypes IM1 and IM2 had similar TCR-derived T-cell fractions. Different pieces of the same tissue were used for each assay. TCR sequencing covered a subset of patients with enough tissue.

The CDR3 has 13 amino acids. Between the trimmed V and J ends, which lost 6 bases and 4 bases, there was a span of 15 bases. Germline V CDR1 and CDR2: SQVTM, ANQGSEA. This table comes from immunoSEQ multiplex PCR, and its TCRdb copy is limited to in-frame clones, with some not included. The data show nearly 9,500 clones, almost 85% seen once. As for this clone: Its antigen remains unidentified.

What was sequenced was uninvolved lung tissue not adjacent to the tumor. The source of this sequence is a human donor with non-small cell lung cancer. J is TRBJ1-2 and V is TRBV29-1; D unclear. The CDR3 protein is CSVPGGSGYGYTF. CDR3 nucleotides: TGCAGCGTCCCGGGTGGAAGTGGCTATGGCTACACCTTC.